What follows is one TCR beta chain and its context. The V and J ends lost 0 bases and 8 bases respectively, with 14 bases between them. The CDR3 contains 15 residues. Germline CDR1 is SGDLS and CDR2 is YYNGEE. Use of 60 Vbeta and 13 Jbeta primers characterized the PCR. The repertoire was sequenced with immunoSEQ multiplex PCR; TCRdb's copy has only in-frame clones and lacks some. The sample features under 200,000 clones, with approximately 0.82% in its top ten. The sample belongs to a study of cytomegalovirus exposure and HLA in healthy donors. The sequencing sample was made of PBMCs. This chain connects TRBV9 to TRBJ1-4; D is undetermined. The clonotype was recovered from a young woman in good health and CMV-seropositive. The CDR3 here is CASSVGLNGREKLFF. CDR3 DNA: TGTGCCAGCAGCGTAGGTCTTAACGGGAGAGAAAAACTGTTTTTT.